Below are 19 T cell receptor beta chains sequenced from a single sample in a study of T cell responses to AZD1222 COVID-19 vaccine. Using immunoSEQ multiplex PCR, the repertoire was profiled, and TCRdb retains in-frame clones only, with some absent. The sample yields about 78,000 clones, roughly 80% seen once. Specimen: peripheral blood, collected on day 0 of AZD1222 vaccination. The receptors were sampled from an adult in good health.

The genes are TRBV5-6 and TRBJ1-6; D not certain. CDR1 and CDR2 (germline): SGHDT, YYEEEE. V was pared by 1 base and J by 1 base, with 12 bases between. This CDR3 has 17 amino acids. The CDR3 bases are TGTGCCAGCAGCTTGCGACGGGGAGAATCCTATAATTCACCCCTCCACTTT. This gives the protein CASSLRRGESYNSPLHF. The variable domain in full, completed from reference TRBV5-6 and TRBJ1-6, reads DAGVTQSPTHLIKTRGQQVTLRCSPKSGHDTVSWYQQALGQGPQFIFQYYEEEERQRGNFPDRFSGHQFPNYSSELNVNALLLGDSALYLCASSLRRGESYNSPLHFGNGTRLTVT.

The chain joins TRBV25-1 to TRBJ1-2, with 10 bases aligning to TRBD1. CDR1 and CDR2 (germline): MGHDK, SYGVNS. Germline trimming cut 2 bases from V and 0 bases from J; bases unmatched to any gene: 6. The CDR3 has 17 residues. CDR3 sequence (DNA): TGTGCCAGCAGTGAACCGGGGACAGGGGCCGCTAACTATGGCTACACCTTC. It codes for CASSEPGTGAANYGYTF.

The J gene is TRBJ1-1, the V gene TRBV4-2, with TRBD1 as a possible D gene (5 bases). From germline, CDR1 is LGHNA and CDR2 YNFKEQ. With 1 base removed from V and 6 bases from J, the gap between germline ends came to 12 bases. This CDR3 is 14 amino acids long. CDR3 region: CASSQARGFPEAFF. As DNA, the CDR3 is TGTGCCAGCAGCCAAGCCCGGGGGTTTCCTGAAGCTTTCTTT.

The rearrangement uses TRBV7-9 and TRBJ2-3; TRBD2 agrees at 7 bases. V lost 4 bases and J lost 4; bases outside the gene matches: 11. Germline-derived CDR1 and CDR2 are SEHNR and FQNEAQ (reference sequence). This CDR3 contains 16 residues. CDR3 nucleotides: TGTGCCAGCAGCTCCCTAATAAGCGGGGACCCAGATACGCAGTATTTT. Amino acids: CASSSLISGDPDTQYF.

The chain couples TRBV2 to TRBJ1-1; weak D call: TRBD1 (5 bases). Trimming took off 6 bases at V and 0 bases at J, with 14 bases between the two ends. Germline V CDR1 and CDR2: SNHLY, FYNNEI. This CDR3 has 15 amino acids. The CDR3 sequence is CASRQEENLNTEAFF. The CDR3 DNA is TGTGCCAGCAGACAGGAAGAAAATCTGAACACTGAAGCTTTCTTT.

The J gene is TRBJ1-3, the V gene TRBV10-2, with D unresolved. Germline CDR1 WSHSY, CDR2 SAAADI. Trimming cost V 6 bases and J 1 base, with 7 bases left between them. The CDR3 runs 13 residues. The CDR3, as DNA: TGCGCCAGCAGGGCCTTATCTGGAAACACCATATATTTT. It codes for CASRALSGNTIYF.

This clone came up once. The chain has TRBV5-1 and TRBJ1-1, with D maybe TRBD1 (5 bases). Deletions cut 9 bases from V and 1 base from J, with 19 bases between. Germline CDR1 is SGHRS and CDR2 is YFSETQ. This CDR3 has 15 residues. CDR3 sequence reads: CATSYGGGGNTEAFF. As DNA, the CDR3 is TGCGCCACCTCGTACGGGGGGGGTGGGAACACTGAAGCTTTCTTT.

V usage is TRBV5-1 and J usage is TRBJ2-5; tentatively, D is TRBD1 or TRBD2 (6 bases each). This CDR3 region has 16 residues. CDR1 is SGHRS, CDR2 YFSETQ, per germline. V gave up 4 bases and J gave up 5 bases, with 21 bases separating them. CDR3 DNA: TGCGCCAGCAGCCCGCCCGGGACCGGAGGGGGGGAGACCCAGTACTTC. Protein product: CASSPPGTGGGETQYF.

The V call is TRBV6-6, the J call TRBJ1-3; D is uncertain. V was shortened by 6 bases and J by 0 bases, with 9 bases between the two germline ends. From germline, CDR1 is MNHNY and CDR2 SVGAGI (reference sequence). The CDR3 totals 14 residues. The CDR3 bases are TGTGCCAGCAGCCCGAAAGACTCTGGAAACACCATATATTTT. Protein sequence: CASSPKDSGNTIYF.

The CDR3 protein is CAISESGRGVEQYF. CDR3 nucleotides: TGTGCCATCAGTGAGTCTGGCAGGGGGGTCGAGCAGTACTTC. The chain links TRBV10-3 to TRBJ2-7, with D possibly being TRBD1 (7 bases). The CDR3 consists of 14 residues. Germline V gene data show CDR1 as ENHRY and CDR2 as SYGVKD. V shed 0 bases and J shed 6 bases, with 12 bases lying between them.

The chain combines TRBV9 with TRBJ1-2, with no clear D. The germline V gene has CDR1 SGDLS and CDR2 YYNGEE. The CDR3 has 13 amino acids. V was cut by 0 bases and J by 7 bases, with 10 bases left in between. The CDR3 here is CASSVAGQRGYTF. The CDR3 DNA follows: TGTGCCAGCAGCGTAGCTGGGCAGCGTGGCTACACCTTC.

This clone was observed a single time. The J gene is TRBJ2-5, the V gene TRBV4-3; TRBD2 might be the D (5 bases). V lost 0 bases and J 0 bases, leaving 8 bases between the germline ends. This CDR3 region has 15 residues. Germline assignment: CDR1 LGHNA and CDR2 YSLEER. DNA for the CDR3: TGCGCCAGCAGCCAAGATTGGACTGACCAAGAGACCCAGTACTTC. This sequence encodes CASSQDWTDQETQYF.

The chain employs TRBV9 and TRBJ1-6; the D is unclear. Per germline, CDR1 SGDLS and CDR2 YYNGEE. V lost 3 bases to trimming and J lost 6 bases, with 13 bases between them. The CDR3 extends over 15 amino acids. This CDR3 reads CASSALGLSNSPLHF. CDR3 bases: TGTGCCAGCAGCGCTTTGGGCTTGAGTAATTCACCCCTCCACTTT.

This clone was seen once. This chain's CDR3 is CASSSPTGTYSNQPQHF. The CDR3 DNA follows: TGTGCCAGCAGTTCGCCGACAGGGACCTATAGCAATCAGCCCCAGCATTTT. The chain joins TRBV27 to TRBJ1-5, with 7 bases lining up with TRBD1. The germline gives CDR1 MNHEY, CDR2 SMNVEV (reference sequence). V shed 4 bases, J shed 0 bases, and the junction held 9 bases outside the gene matches. This CDR3 contains 17 residues.

Written as DNA, the CDR3 is TGCGCCAGCAGCTCGACTAGCGGCAACACAGATACGCAGTATTTT. Its translation: CASSSTSGNTDTQYF. The chain has TRBV5-1 and TRBJ2-3; 9 bases fit TRBD2. Per the germline V gene, CDR1 is SGHRS and CDR2 is YFSETQ. This CDR3 has 15 amino acids. Trimming removed 3 bases from V and 2 bases from J; junction bases left unmatched: 4.

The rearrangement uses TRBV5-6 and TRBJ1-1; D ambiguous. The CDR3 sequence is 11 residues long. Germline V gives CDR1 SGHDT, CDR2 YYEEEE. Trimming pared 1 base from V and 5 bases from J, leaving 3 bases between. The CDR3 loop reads CASSLFTEAFF. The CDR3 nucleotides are TGTGCCAGCAGCTTGTTTACTGAAGCTTTCTTT. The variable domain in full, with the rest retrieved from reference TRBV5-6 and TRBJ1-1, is DAGVTQSPTHLIKTRGQQVTLRCSPKSGHDTVSWYQQALGQGPQFIFQYYEEEERQRGNFPDRFSGHQFPNYSSELNVNALLLGDSALYLCASSLFTEAFFGQGTRLTVV.

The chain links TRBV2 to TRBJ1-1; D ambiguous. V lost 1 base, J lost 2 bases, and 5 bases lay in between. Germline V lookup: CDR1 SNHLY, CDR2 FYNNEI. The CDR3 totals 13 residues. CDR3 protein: CASSEDSNTEAFF. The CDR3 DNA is TGTGCCAGCAGTGAAGACAGTAACACTGAAGCTTTCTTT.

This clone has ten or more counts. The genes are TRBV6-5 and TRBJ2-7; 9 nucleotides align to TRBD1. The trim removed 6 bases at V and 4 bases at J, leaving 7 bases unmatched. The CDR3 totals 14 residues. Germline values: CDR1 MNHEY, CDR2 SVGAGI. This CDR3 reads CASRTGTGSYEQYF. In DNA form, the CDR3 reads TGTGCCAGCAGAACCGGGACAGGGTCGTACGAGCAGTACTTC.

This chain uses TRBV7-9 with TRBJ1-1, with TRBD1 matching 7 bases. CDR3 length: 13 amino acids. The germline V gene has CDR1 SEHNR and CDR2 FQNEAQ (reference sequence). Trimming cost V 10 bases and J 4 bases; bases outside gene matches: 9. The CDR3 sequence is CATSLDRTTEAFF. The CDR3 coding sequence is TGTGCCACCTCATTGGACAGGACCACTGAAGCTTTCTTT.